The clone carrying this T cell receptor (beta chain) was seen a handful of times. Its antigen is unknown. V was shortened by 3 bases and J by 1 base, with 14 bases between the two germline ends. CDR3 length equals 15 residues. Germline CDR1 DFQATT, CDR2 SNEGSKA (reference sequence). TCRdb called the 5' RACE reads again in MiXCR, with one record for every CDR3 protein. There are about 890,000 distinct CDR3 sequences in the sample; 10% to 15% occur only once, and around 1.6% lies in the top ten. These data belong to a study of identical twins. Study-level points and caveats: Where beta out-of-frame sequences were concerned, excess twin sharing was weaker.

These records were also assigned to another study, of yellow fever vaccine responses in identical twins. As that report states: Twins' vaccine T cell response reportedly seemed partly convergent, partly personalized.

The chain carries TRBV20-1 and TRBJ2-3; D is uncertain. This clonotype was obtained from a woman younger than 35 in good health. Sequenced input: PBMCs. CDR3 amino acids: CSASRSPGGTDTQYF. CDR3 bases: TGCAGTGCTAGTCGTAGTCCAGGTGGCACAGATACGCAGTATTTT.